This T cell receptor beta chain comes out of a study of ipilimumab plus nivolumab after autologous stem cell transplantation. Study summary: Myeloma cases were transplant-naive high-risk or relapsed within 3 years post first autologous transplant.

The method was immunoSEQ multiplex PCR; TCRdb's version includes in-frame clones alone and lacks a portion of them. This table holds about 43,000 clones, over 75% found once. Patients got ipilimumab 1 mg/kg beginning 14 to 28 days post-transplant. Patients received nivolumab 3 mg/kg at weeks 1, 4, 7, 10, then fortnightly to week 26. Germline CDR1 is MNHNS and CDR2 is SASEGT. V was shortened by 7 bases and J by 4 bases, with 11 bases between the two germline ends. The CDR3 has 12 residues. This receptor was taken from a male donor with multiple myeloma. The chain uses TRBV6-1 and TRBJ2-7; D may be TRBD2 (5 bases). Here the sequenced sample was PBMCs, taken in a trial of ipilimumab plus nivolumab as post-transplant consolidation. The CDR3 spells CASKRRSYEQYF. CDR3 bases: TGTGCCAGCAAGAGGAGGAGTTACGAGCAGTACTTC.